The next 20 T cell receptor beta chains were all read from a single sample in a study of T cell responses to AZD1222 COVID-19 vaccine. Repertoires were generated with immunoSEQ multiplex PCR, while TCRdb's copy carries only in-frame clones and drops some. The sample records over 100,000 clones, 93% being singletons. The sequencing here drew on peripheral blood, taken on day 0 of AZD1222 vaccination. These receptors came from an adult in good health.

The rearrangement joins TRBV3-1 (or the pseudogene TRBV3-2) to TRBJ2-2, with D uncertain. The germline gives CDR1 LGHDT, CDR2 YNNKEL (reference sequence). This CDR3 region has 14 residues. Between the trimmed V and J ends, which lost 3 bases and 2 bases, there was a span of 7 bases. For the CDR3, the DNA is TGTGCCAGCAGCCACAGGTCCAACACCGGGGAGCTGTTTTTT. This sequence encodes CASSHRSNTGELFF.

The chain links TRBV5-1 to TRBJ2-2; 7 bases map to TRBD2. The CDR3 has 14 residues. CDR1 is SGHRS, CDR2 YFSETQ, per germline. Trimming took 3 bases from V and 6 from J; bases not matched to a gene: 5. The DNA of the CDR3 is TGCGCCAGCAGCTCGCGGACTAGGGCCGGGGAGCTGTTTTTT. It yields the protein CASSSRTRAGELFF.

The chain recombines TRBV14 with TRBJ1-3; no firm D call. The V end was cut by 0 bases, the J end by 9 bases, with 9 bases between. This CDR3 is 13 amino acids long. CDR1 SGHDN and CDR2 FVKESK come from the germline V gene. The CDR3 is CASSQDQHSTIYF. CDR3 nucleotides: TGTGCCAGCAGCCAAGACCAACATAGCACCATATATTTT.

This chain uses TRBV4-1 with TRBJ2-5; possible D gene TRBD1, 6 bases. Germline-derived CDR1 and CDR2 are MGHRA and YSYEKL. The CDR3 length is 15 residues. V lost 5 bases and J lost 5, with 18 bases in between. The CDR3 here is CASSAGQGPRETQYF. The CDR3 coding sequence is TGCGCCAGCAGCGCCGGCCAGGGGCCTAGGGAGACCCAGTACTTC.

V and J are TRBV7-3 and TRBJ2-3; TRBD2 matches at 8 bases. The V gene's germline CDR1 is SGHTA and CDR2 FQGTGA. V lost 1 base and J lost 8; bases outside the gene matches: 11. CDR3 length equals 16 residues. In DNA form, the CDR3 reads TGTGCCAGCAGCTTAAGTAGTAGCGGGGCGGAAGGTACGCAGTATTTT. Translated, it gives CASSLSSSGAEGTQYF.

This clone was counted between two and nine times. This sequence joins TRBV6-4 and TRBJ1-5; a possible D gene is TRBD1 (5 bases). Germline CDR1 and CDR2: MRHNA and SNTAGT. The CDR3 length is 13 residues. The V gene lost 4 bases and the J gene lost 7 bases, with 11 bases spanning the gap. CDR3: CASSVGDGQPQHF. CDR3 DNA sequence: TGTGCCAGCAGTGTAGGGGACGGACAGCCCCAGCATTTT.

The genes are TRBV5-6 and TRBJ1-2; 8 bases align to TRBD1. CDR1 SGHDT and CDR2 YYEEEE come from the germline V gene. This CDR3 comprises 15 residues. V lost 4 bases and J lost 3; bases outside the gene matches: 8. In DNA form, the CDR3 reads TGTGCCAGCAGCCCCCCGACAGGGGAAGACTATGGCTACACCTTC. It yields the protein CASSPPTGEDYGYTF.

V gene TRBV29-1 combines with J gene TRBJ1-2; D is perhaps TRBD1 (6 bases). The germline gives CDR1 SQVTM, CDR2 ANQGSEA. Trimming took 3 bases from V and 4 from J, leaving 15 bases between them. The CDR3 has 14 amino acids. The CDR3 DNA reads TGCAGCGTTGATAGTCCCAGGGGCGTCTATGGCTACACCTTC. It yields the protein CSVDSPRGVYGYTF.

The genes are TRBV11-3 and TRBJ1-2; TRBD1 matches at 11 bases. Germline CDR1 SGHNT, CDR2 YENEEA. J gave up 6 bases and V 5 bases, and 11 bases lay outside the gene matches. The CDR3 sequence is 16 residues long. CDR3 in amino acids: CASSAGQGAPENGYTF. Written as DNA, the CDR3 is TGTGCCAGCAGCGCAGGACAGGGGGCGCCGGAGAATGGCTACACCTTC.

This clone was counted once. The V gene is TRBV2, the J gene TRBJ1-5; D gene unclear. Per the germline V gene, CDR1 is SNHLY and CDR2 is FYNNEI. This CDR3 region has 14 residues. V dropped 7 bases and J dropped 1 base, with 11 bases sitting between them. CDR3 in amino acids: CASTGSYSNQPQHF. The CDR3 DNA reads TGTGCCAGCACCGGGTCCTACAGCAATCAGCCCCAGCATTTT.

CDR3 amino acids: CASSRGWQGPQHF. DNA of the CDR3: TGTGCCAGTAGTAGGGGCTGGCAAGGGCCCCAGCATTTT. This chain joins TRBV19 and TRBJ1-5; D is possibly TRBD1 (5 bases). The length of the CDR3 is 13 residues. V was pared by 4 bases and J by 9 bases, with 13 bases between. Germline V gives CDR1 LNHDA, CDR2 SQIVND (reference sequence).

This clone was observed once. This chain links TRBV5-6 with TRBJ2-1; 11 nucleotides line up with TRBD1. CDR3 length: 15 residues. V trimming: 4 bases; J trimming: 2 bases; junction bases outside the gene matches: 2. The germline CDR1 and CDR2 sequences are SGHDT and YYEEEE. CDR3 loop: CASSTGQGAYNEQFF. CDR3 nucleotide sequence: TGTGCCAGCAGCACGGGACAGGGGGCCTACAATGAGCAGTTCTTC.

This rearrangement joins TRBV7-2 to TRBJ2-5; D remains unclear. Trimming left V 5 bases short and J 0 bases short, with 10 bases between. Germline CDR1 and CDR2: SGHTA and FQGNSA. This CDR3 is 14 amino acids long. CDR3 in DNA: TGTGCCAGCAGCCTCTCGGTGTACCAAGAGACCCAGTACTTC. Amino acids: CASSLSVYQETQYF.

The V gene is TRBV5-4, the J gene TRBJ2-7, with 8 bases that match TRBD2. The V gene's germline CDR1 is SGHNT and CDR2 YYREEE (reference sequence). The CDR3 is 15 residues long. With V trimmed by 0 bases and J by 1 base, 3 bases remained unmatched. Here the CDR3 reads CASSLVGGRSYEQYF. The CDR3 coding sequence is TGTGCCAGCAGCTTGGTTGGCGGGAGGTCCTACGAGCAGTACTTC. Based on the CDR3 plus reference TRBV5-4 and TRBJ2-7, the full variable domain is ETGVTQSPTHLIKTRGQQVTLRCSSQSGHNTVSWYQQALGQGPQFIFQYYREEENGRGNFPPRFSGLQFPNYSSELNVNALELDDSALYLCASSLVGGRSYEQYFGPGTRLTVT.

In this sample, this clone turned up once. The DNA for the CDR3 is TGTGCCAGTAGTCCGGATCCTGGGGCCAACGTCCTGACTTTC. Protein sequence: CASSPDPGANVLTF. The rearrangement links TRBV19 to TRBJ2-6; D call uncertain. Trimming took 5 bases from V and 2 from J, leaving 7 bases between them. This CDR3 comprises 14 residues. CDR1 and CDR2 (germline): LNHDA, SQIVND (reference sequence). The whole variable domain, filled in from reference TRBV19 and TRBJ2-6, reads DGGITQSPKYLFRKEGQNVTLSCEQNLNHDAMYWYRQDPGQGLRLIYYSQIVNDFQKGDIAEGYSVSREKKESFPLTVTSAQKNPTAFYLCASSPDPGANVLTFGAGSRLTVL.

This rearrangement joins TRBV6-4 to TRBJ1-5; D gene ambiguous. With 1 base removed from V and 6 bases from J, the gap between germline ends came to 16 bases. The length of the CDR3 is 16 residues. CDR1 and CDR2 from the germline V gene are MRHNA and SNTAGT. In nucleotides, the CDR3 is TGTGCCAGCAGTGACTACGAAGTCGTAATAGGTCAGCCCCAGCATTTT. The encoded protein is CASSDYEVVIGQPQHF.

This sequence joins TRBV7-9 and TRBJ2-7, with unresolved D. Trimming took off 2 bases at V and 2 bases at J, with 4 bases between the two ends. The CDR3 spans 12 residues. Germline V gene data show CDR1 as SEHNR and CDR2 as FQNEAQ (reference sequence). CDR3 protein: CASSLQAYEQYF. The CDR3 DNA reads TGTGCCAGCAGCTTACAGGCCTACGAGCAGTACTTC.

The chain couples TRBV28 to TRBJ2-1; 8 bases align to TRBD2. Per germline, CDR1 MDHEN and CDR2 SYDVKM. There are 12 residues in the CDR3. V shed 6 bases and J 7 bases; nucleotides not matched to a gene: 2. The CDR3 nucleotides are TGTGCCAGCAGCCGGGAGGGGAATGAGCAGTTCTTC. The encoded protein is CASSREGNEQFF.

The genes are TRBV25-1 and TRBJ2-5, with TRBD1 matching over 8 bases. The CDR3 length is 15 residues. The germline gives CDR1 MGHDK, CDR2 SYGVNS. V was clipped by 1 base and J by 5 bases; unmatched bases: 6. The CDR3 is CASSESGGYGETQYF. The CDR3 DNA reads TGTGCCAGCAGTGAATCAGGGGGCTATGGGGAGACCCAGTACTTC.

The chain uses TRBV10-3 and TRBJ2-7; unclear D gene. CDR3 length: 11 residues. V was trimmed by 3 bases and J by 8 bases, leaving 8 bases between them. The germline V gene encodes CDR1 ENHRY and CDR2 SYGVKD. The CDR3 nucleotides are TGTGCCATCAGTGAAAGACAACAGCAGTACTTC. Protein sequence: CAISERQQQYF.